This note documents a single T cell receptor beta chain sequence. The data were taken from a study of cytomegalovirus exposure and HLA in healthy donors. Trimming shortened V by 1 base and J by 5 bases, and 13 bases separated the two germline ends. Looked up from germline, CDR1 is SGHDT and CDR2 is YYEEEE. CDR3 length: 15 residues. It was with 60 Vbeta and 13 Jbeta primers that the PCR ran. The assay was immunoSEQ multiplex PCR, and TCRdb's table has in-frame clones only and misses some. The sample includes 130,000 or so clones, approximately 80% of them seen just once. This chain uses TRBV5-6 with TRBJ2-1, with no clear D. The sequenced material came from PBMCs. The sequence came from a woman between 18 and 29 years old in good health and CMV-seronegative. CDR3: CASSLYGSGNNEQFF. In DNA, the CDR3 is TGTGCCAGCAGCTTGTATGGGTCAGGTAACAATGAGCAGTTCTTC.